The source of this TCR beta chain is a study of preoperative IRX-2 immunotherapy in early breast cancer (dated 2019 in TCRdb). For this clone: This clone's antigen is unknown. Nothing much larger sits one base from this clone, and base qualities are not available.

What the treatment or condition label conveys for this sample: preoperative locoregional IRX-2 cytokine immunotherapy. The samples were obtained from a phase Ib study in which preoperative, locoregional IRX-2 cytokine immunotherapy intended to prime immune responses was tested. Donors were patients with early-stage breast cancer who received IRX-2 before surgery. CDR1 and CDR2 (LNHNV, YYDKDF) derive from the germline V gene (reference sequence). V is reduced by 0 bases and J by 5 bases, leaving a spacing of 13 bases between them. From its cysteine to its phenylalanine, the CDR3 spans 15 amino acids. Kept here is only the CDR3 DNA, which spans 45 bases and is read in frame from base 1. Receptor amplification or capture employed the immunoSEQ multiplex PCR assay. Here the immuneACCESS table is served through TCRdb, limited to in-frame sequences with V and J called. Missing clones are a known gap in these copies; in checked studies unresolved V genes cover under half, and the rest lacks a known reason. This sample holds 40,000 or so clones; approximately 94% were observed only once. In total, the top ten clones hold 1.5% to 2% of the sample.

In this chain, TRBV15 is recombined with TRBJ2-5; the D region is possibly TRBD1 or TRBD2, each matching across 6 bases. The origin of this receptor is a human donor with breast cancer. This sample comprised tumor tissue, obtained after IRX-2 immunotherapy. The CDR3 here reads CATSRDRGPWETQYF. The DNA sequence is given as TGTGCCACCAGCAGAGATCGGGGGCCGTGGGAGACCCAGTACTTC.